Below, one T cell receptor beta chain is given with its context. The antigen is undetermined. This may stem from a read error, because a much larger clone lies one nucleotide away. Using RNA template, CDR3s of TCR alpha and beta were amplified with iRepertoire arm-PCR. Input was roughly 95-450 ng of tissue mRNA or PBMC total RNA. Each CDR3 protein gets one entry after TCRdb re-called the multiplex PCR reads with MiXCR. This table has some 160,000 distinct CDR3 sequences, approximately 40% appearing once. This CDR3 is built from 15 residues. CDR1 and CDR2 from the germline V gene are MDHEN and SYDVKM. The source of the sample is a study of glioma-infiltrating T cells. Overall study findings and caveats: Tissue and blood shared very few CDR3 sequences.

The sequencing sample was made of glioma tissue, nonneoplastic brain tissue, or PBMCs (not recorded which). The sequence was obtained from a human donor with low-grade glioma or glioblastoma, undergoing nonglioma brain surgery, or in good health (not recorded which). This chain joins TRBV28 and TRBJ2-5; D tentatively fits TRBD1 or TRBD2 (5 bases each). In nucleotides, the CDR3 is TGTGCCAGCGGCCACTCCGCCGGGACCCAAGAGACCCAGTGCTTC. Translating it yields CASGHSAGTQETQCF.